This T cell receptor beta chain was sequenced for a study of blood T cell repertoires in COVID-19. Original handling: It was from reference gene primer amplification that nucleated cell counts were estimated. Sequenced by immunoSEQ multiplex PCR; TCRdb stores in-frame clones only, minus some. V, J and clone size are those of that table, while D and trimming were read from the DNA. The table has tens of thousands of clones, 75% to 90% seen once. The J segment lost 5 bases and the V segment lost 3 bases, leaving 10 bases of the junction unmatched. Germline values: CDR1 DFQATT, CDR2 SNEGSKA (reference sequence). This CDR3 comprises 15 residues.

Sequenced sample: peripheral blood. V gene TRBV20-1 combines with J gene TRBJ2-3; the match to TRBD1 covers 8 bases. The receptor was derived from a human donor in a cohort sampled during active COVID-19. CDR3 sequence (DNA): TGCAGTGCTAGTCCTCGGACAGGGCAGGGAGATACGCAGTATTTT. Translated: CSASPRTGQGDTQYF.